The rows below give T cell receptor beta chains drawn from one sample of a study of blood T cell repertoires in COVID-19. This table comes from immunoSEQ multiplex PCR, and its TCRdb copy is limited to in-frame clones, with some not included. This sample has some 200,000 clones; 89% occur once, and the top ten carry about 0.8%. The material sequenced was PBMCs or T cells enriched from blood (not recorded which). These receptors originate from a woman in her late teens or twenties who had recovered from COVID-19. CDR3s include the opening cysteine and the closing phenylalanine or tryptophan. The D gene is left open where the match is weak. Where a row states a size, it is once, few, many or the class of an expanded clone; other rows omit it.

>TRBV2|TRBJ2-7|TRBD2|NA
TGTGCCAGATCTAGCGGGAGGGCCTCAGAAGAGCAGTACTTC
CARSSGRASEEQYF
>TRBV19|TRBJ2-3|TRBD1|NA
TGTGCCAGTAGTACTCCCGCGGGACAGGGGAGGGATACGCAGTATTTT
CASSTPAGQGRDTQYF
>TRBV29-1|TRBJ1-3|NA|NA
TGCAGCGTTGTGAGGCCCATCTCTGGAAACACCATATATTTT
CSVVRPISGNTIYF
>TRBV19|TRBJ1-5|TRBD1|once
TGTGCCAGTAGTATAGGGAGGACAGGGCGTCAGCCCCAGCATTTT
CASSIGRTGRQPQHF
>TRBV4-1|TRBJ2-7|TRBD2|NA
TGCGCCAGCAGCCAACCGACTAGCGGAAACTACGAGCAGTACTTC
CASSQPTSGNYEQYF
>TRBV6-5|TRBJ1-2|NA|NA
TGTGCCAGCAGTTACTCGAGCACCTATGGCTACACCTTC
CASSYSSTYGYTF
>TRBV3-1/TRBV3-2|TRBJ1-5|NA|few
TGTGCCAGCAGCCACGCGGGATACAATCAGCCCCAGCATTTT
CASSHAGYNQPQHF
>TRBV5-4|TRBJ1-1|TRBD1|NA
TGTGCCAGCAGCTTGGATCAGGGGGCCGCCACTGAAGCTTTCTTT
CASSLDQGAATEAFF
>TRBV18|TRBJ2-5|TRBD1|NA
TGTGCCAGCTCGCTAACAGGGGCCCAAGAGACCCAGTACTTC
CASSLTGAQETQYF
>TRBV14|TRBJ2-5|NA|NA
TGTGCCAGCAGCCAAGATCCAATAGCGATTGGGACCCAGTACTTC
CASSQDPIAIGTQYF
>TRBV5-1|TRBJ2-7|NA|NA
TGCGCCAGCAGCCGGACGGGGGGCTTCTATAGGGAGCAGTACTTC
CASSRTGGFYREQYF
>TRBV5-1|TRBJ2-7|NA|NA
TGCGCCAGCAGCGGTGGGACTGGCCACTACGAGCAGTACTTC
CASSGGTGHYEQYF
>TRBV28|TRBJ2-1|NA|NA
TGTGCCAGCAGTTCCGATGGGAGGTGGTACAATGAGCAGTTCTTC
CASSSDGRWYNEQFF
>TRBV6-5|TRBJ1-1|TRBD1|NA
TGTGCCAGCAGTTACTCGGGACAGGGGGCGGCTTTCTTT
CASSYSGQGAAFF
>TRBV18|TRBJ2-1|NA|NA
TGTGCCAGCTCACCACCGGGACAGCGGGCCTTTTACAATGAGCAGTTCTTC
CASSPPGQRAFYNEQFF
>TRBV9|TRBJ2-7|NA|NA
TGTGCCAGCAGCGTAGAAGAGGGAACCTACGAGCAGTACTTC
CASSVEEGTYEQYF
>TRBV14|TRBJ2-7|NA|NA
TGTGCCAGCAGCCAAGTGTACTACGAGCAGTACTTC
CASSQVYYEQYF
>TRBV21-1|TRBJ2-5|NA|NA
TGTGCCAGCAGCATCCGCCGCCGGGACCAAGAGACCCAGTACTTC
CASSIRRRDQETQYF
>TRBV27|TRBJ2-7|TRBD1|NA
TGTGCCAGCAGTCCGGGACAGTCCTACGAGCAGTACTTC
CASSPGQSYEQYF
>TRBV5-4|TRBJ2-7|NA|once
TGTGCCAGCAGCCCTGTTGGGGGACTCTTATACGAGCAGTACTTC
CASSPVGGLLYEQYF
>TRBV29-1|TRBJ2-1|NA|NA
TGCAGCGTTGAAGGGGGCTTACTCTCCTACAATGAGCAGTTCTTC
CSVEGGLLSYNEQFF
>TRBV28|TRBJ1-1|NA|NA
TGTGCCAGCAGTTTTTTCGGGGCTGAAGCTTTCTTT
CASSFFGAEAFF
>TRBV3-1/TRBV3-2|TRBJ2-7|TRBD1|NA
TGTGCCAGCAGCCAAGGGGGGGGGACAGGGTACGAGCAGTACTTC
CASSQGGGTGYEQYF
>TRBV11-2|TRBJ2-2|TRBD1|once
TGTGCCAGCAGCTTTAGACCGGGACAGGTGAACACCGGGGAGCTGTTTTTT
CASSFRPGQVNTGELFF
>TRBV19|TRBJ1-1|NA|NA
TGTGCCGCTAGGCCCGGGGTAGAGAACACTGAAGCTTTCTTT
CAARPGVENTEAFF
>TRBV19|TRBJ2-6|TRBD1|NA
TGTGCCAGTAGTGGCAGGGGGTCCGGGGCCAACGTCCTGACTTTC
CASSGRGSGANVLTF
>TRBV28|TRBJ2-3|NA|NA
TGTGCCAGCAGCTGGGGGGCAGGGGGTCACACAGATACGCAGTATTTT
CASSWGAGGHTDTQYF
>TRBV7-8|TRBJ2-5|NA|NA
TGTGCCAGCAGCCCCGCACAGGGTCCAGTGACCCAGTACTTC
CASSPAQGPVTQYF
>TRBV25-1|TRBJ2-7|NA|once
TGTGCCAGCAGTGGTTACGCGGGGTTCTACGAGCAGTACTTC
CASSGYAGFYEQYF